Given below is one T cell receptor (beta chain) in context. These data come from a study of OX40 agonist ivuxolimab in advanced cancers. The repertoire was sequenced with immunoSEQ multiplex PCR; TCRdb's copy has only in-frame clones and lacks some. The sample consists of about 13,000 clones, 84% of them appearing once. Germline-derived CDR1 and CDR2 are SGHAT and FQNNGV. The CDR3 has 14 residues. Trimming took 1 base from V and 7 from J, leaving 11 bases between them. The clonotype comes from an adult with an advanced solid tumor such as melanoma, head and neck, liver or kidney cancer. Sequencing used CD4+ or CD8+ T cells sorted from blood, obtained in a trial of the OX40 agonist ivuxolimab. The chain employs TRBV11-2 and TRBJ1-5; TRBD1 is a possible D gene (5 bases). The DNA for the CDR3 is TGTGCCAGCAGCTTAGCAGGGTGGGTGCAGCCCCAGCATTTT. Translation: CASSLAGWVQPQHF.